The sequence of this TCR beta chain was determined in a study of blood T cell repertoires in COVID-19. Across the whole study: Collection of acute and convalescent COVID-19 samples took place in the United States, Italy and Spain. In each case, the material was cDNA or gDNA derived from T cells, B-cell-depleted T cells, or PBMCs.

Original analysis: Estimates of nucleated cell counts were drawn from the amplification of reference gene primers. The repertoire was sequenced with immunoSEQ multiplex PCR; TCRdb's copy has only in-frame clones and lacks some. V and J calls and clone size come straight from that table; D and trimming were deduced from the DNA. Of about 52,000 clones in the sample, roughly 87% were seen once. The germline V and J ends were trimmed by 4 bases and 7 bases, with 5 bases remaining between them. The CDR3 covers 12 residues. The germline CDR1 and CDR2 sequences are SNHLY and FYNNEI. The TCR comes from a human donor with active COVID-19. The donor label of this sample is uncertain. The genes are TRBV2 and TRBJ1-6, with D uncertain. The sample consisted of peripheral blood. The CDR3 DNA reads TGTGCCAGCAGTGCTACGAATTCACCCCTCCACTTT. Translating gives CASSATNSPLHF.